This T cell receptor (beta chain) was recorded in a study of blood T cells in healthy people across ages. Unmatched junction bases numbered 7, after V lost 1 base and J lost 5 bases. This CDR3 region has 16 residues. The germline V gene encodes CDR1 SGHDN and CDR2 FVKESK. Sample donors were healthy Caucasian individuals that came from Russia, aged 6 to 90. Per sample, extraction of total RNA gave at least 6 micrograms in every case. The second PCR ran about 6 to 12 cycles with a sample-barcoded 5' primer and J-beta primers. TCRdb ran MiXCR on the 5' RACE reads and lists one entry per CDR3 protein. The table lists some 1,800,000 distinct CDR3 sequences, around 42% of them singletons. Concerning this clonotype: Its antigen is not identified.

Broader study findings: Both naive CD4+ cell counts and diversity were greater in long-lived donors than in aged donors. Using unsorted PBMCs precluded a conclusive naive versus antigen-experienced comparison.

The sequenced sample consisted of blood. The rearrangement uses TRBV14 and TRBJ2-3; 9 bases are shared with TRBD2. The TCR originated in a human donor in good health. CDR3 DNA: TGTGCCAGCAGCCAAGCGCAGCGGGGGGCAAAAGATACGCAGTATTTT. Its translation: CASSQAQRGAKDTQYF.